The rows below give T cell receptor beta chains drawn from one sample of a study of vaccination and CD4 T cells after COVID-19. Their antigens are not known. One entry per CDR3 protein results from TCRdb running MiXCR on the PCR reads. The sample contains 6,600 or so distinct CDR3 sequences, 47% of which appear only once. The material sequenced was CD4+ T cells from blood, cultured in vitro. These receptor sequences come from a human donor in good health. Both conserved end residues are part of each CDR3. Fields, in order: V gene, clone size, CDR3 protein. The listing skips clone size in some rows; elsewhere it reads once, few, many or a size class.

TRBV20-1 | - | CSARDGRTGYYEQYF
TRBV7-7 | - | CASSLSPSGEGTQYF
TRBV19 | once | CASSIMGANTEAFF
TRBV7-2 | - | CASSYRVGDTEAFF
TRBV7-9 | - | CASSTRGAANYEQYF
TRBV7-7 | few | CASSLFLGGGELFF
TRBV25-1 | few | CASSESPPRRSYGYTF
TRBV7-9 | few | CASRPKGQGEETQYF
TRBV5-1 | - | CASSEELGYEQFF
TRBV6-2/TRBV6-3 | few | CASSYPPGGTDTQYF
TRBV7-9 | few | CASSLGPETAKAFF
TRBV14 | - | CASSQLTGRFSPLHF
TRBV3-1 | - | CASSPDLAGSYEQYF
TRBV20-1 | - | CSARDPSYTGELFF
TRBV7-9 | - | CASSSSPGLADHEQFF
TRBV20-1 | few | CSARLWGLAGEDGETQYF
TRBV12-3/TRBV12-4 | once | CASSLNSGVNTEAFF
TRBV28 | few | CASSGFVRPNTEAFF
TRBV20-1 | few | CSARGRVSSYNSPLHF
TRBV6-1 | - | CASKGRGSLNEKLFF
TRBV10-1 | few | CASSSSSSYNEQFF
TRBV20-1 | medium-sized | CSAVGQRYRPDTQYF
TRBV7-2 | few | CASSLVQGAYEQYF
TRBV11-2 | - | CASSSDSVYTEAFF
TRBV7-2 | once | CASSRPTSVGYNEQFF
TRBV30 | medium-sized | CAWSLSSSTDTQYF
TRBV20-1 | few | CSAREQGAAKNIQYF
TRBV19 | - | CASSPPWPGQGTRSYEQYF
TRBV10-1 | - | CASSDSGNTEAFF
TRBV21-1 | - | CASSKAGGSRAEAFF
TRBV27 | - | CASSFTDRAGANVLTF
TRBV1 | - | CTEGPGQGVPRPYEQYF
TRBV30 | few | CAWRGTGDGYTF
TRBV20-1 | few | CSTSGGRNQPQHF
TRBV11-3 | - | CASSLDRLAGGTDTQYF
TRBV12-5 | - | CASGLGTGANYGYTF
TRBV20-1 | - | CSARESGRDYEQYF
TRBV5-4 | - | CASAPAGGSYEQYF
TRBV6-1 | - | CASTSGQGRSGANVLTF
TRBV10-1 | - | CASSDPNQPQHF
TRBV20-1 | - | CSARDFGAASGANVLTF
TRBV7-8 | - | CASSLGGAGAISGANVLTF
TRBV2 | - | CASSLDRVPNTEAFF
TRBV2 | few | CASSESDRAYEQYF
TRBV7-6 | - | CASSLVSGGETQYF
TRBV23-1 | - | CASSQSRERSTDTQYF
TRBV2 | - | CASSEGVLEVEAFF
TRBV20-1 | few | CSARVVNSPLHF
TRBV2 | - | CASSEALGGYGYTF
TRBV6-2/TRBV6-3 | - | CASNSIPGPRGHEQFF